Each of the 8 T cell receptor beta chains below was sequenced from the same sample in a study of blood T cell repertoires in COVID-19. Sequencing used immunoSEQ multiplex PCR; TCRdb keeps in-frame clones, though not all of them. The table has 70,000 to 85,000 clones, more than 90% seen once. Sequenced input: peripheral blood. The source is a human donor in a cohort sampled during active COVID-19.

In nucleotides, the CDR3 is TGCAGTGCTAGTGGGGGACAGGATAACTATGGCTACACCTTC. It codes for CSASGGQDNYGYTF. The rearrangement links TRBV20-1 to TRBJ1-2, with 8 positions matching TRBD1. CDR1 is DFQATT, CDR2 SNEGSKA, per germline (reference sequence). The CDR3 has 14 residues. The V segment lost 3 bases and the J segment 1 base; nucleotides outside the gene matches: 4.

This chain connects TRBV7-3 to TRBJ2-6; D gene unclear. V was pared by 5 bases and J by 4 bases, with 9 bases between. CDR1 and CDR2 from the germline V gene are SGHTA and FQGTGA. This CDR3 has 14 residues. CDR3 residues: CASSPQSGANVLTF. The CDR3, as DNA: TGTGCCAGCAGCCCCCAAAGCGGGGCCAACGTCCTGACTTTC.

The rearrangement uses TRBV30 and TRBJ1-2; TRBD1 is a possible D gene (6 bases). CDR1 GTSNPN and CDR2 SVGIG come from the germline V gene (reference sequence). The V gene lost 5 bases and the J gene lost 4 bases, with 23 bases spanning the gap. The CDR3 runs 16 residues. CDR3 DNA sequence: TGTGCCTGGGCGACGAGCGGGGGGGCTCTGGGCTATGGCTACACCTTC. Translating it yields CAWATSGGALGYGYTF.

The rearrangement links TRBV5-4 to TRBJ2-1; TRBD2 matches at 14 bases. The CDR3 sequence is 17 residues long. Losses at the gene ends were 2 bases for V and 6 bases for J; bases not matched to a gene: 7. In germline, CDR1 is SGHNT, CDR2 YYREEE (reference sequence). CDR3 DNA sequence: TGTGCCAGCAGCTTTAGGACTAGCGGGAGGTCCCCCAATGAGCAGTTCTTC. Protein product: CASSFRTSGRSPNEQFF.

V gene TRBV7-6 combines with J gene TRBJ2-2; 14 bases map to TRBD2. This CDR3 has 15 residues. CDR1 and CDR2 from the germline V gene are SGHVS and FNYEAQ. V shed 3 bases, J shed 6 bases, and the junction held 0 bases outside the gene matches. As DNA, the CDR3 is TGTGCCAGCAGCTTGACTAGCGGGAGGGCCGGGGAGCTGTTTTTT. It yields the protein CASSLTSGRAGELFF. Variable domain in full (rest from reference TRBV7-6 and TRBJ2-2): GAGVSQSPRYKVTKRGQDVALRCDPISGHVSLYWYRQALGQGPEFLTYFNYEAQQDKSGLPNDRFSAERPEGSISTLTIQRTEQRDSAMYRCASSLTSGRAGELFFGEGSRLTVL.

The CDR3 nucleotides read TGTGCCAGCAGGGGGGGGCGGCAGGGGGCTGGAGGGTCCTACAATGAGCAGTTCTTC. Translating gives CASRGGRQGAGGSYNEQFF. The V call is TRBV27, the J call TRBJ2-1; D possibly corresponds to TRBD1 (8 bases). This CDR3 spans 19 amino acids. Per germline, CDR1 MNHEY and CDR2 SMNVEV (reference sequence). Deletions cut 6 bases from V and 1 base from J, with 25 bases between.

This clone was detected once. V usage is TRBV29-1 and J usage is TRBJ1-1; D remains unclear. The CDR3 runs to 14 residues. CDR1 is SQVTM and CDR2 is ANQGSEA in the germline V gene. The ends were cut back, 7 bases at V and 1 base at J, with 16 bases in the middle. CDR3 bases: TGCAGCGCCTCGTCGAGGGTGTCGAACACTGAAGCTTTCTTT. Amino acid sequence: CSASSRVSNTEAFF. Together with reference TRBV29-1 and TRBJ1-1, the CDR3 gives the full variable domain: SAVISQKPSRDICQRGTSLTIQCQVDSQVTMMFWYRQQPGQSLTLIATANQGSEATYESGFVIDKFPISRPNLTFSTLTVSNMSPEDSSIYLCSASSRVSNTEAFFGQGTRLTVV.

The CDR3 DNA is TGTGCCAGTCGGACTAGCGGGAGTGGGGCAGTAGGAGATACGCAGTATTTT. Its protein is CASRTSGSGAVGDTQYF. V usage is TRBV5-5 and J usage is TRBJ2-3, with 13 nucleotides matching TRBD2. Trimming at V came to 8 bases and at J to 5 bases, leaving 14 bases not matched to a gene. Germline loops: CDR1 SGHKS, CDR2 YYEKEE (reference sequence). The CDR3 runs to 17 residues.